Listed below are T cell receptor beta chains from one sample, sequenced in a study of cytomegalovirus exposure and HLA in healthy donors. Repertoires were generated with immunoSEQ multiplex PCR, while TCRdb's copy carries only in-frame clones and drops some. The sample includes 160,000 or so clones, 82% of them seen just once. Specimen: PBMCs. These receptor sequences come from a male donor in good health and CMV-seropositive. The CDR3 runs from the conserved cysteine through the conserved F or W. D genes are given only for firm matches. Clone size, where shown, is once, few, many, or a class for clones that have expanded.

D,J,V,length,size,CDR3,DNA
-,TRBJ2-7,TRBV4-1,15,-,CASSRGPDSSYEQYF,TGCGCCAGCAGCCGGGGCCCGGACAGTTCCTACGAGCAGTACTTC
-,TRBJ2-1,TRBV6-5,16,-,CASSSQVVRGYNEQFF,TGTGCCAGCAGTTCCCAGGTAGTCCGGGGTTACAATGAGCAGTTCTTC
TRBD2,TRBJ2-7,TRBV30,16,once,CAWSRLGNSGSIEQYF,TGTGCCTGGAGTCGGTTGGGGAATAGCGGGAGTATCGAGCAGTACTTC
TRBD2,TRBJ2-1,TRBV2,16,-,CASPGASGRSYNEQFF,TGTGCCAGCCCCGGGGCTAGCGGGAGGTCTTACAATGAGCAGTTCTTC
TRBD1,TRBJ2-7,TRBV5-8,15,-,CASSRRDRLSYEQYF,TGTGCCAGCAGTCGCCGGGACAGGCTCTCCTACGAGCAGTACTTC
-,TRBJ1-1,TRBV6-5,13,-,CASKIAGSREAFF,TGTGCCAGCAAGATTGCGGGGTCGAGGGAAGCTTTCTTT
TRBD1,TRBJ2-4,TRBV7-8,16,-,CASSGEGVGGVNIQYF,TGTGCCAGCAGCGGAGAAGGGGTAGGGGGCGTAAACATTCAGTACTTC
TRBD1,TRBJ2-7,TRBV2,16,-,CASSPRGQGGSYEQYF,TGTGCCAGCAGCCCGAGAGGACAGGGTGGATCCTACGAGCAGTACTTC
TRBD1,TRBJ1-2,TRBV30,18,-,CAWTRVSGQGVYVYGYTF,TGTGCCTGGACTCGAGTGTCGGGACAGGGGGTCTACGTCTATGGCTACACCTTC
TRBD2,TRBJ2-5,TRBV4-3,18,-,CASSQETSGSTYQETQYF,TGCGCCAGCAGCCAAGAGACTAGCGGGAGCACGTACCAAGAGACCCAGTACTTC
-,TRBJ1-1,TRBV19,16,-,CASSIWAADRNTEAFF,TGTGCCAGTAGTATCTGGGCCGCTGATCGTAACACTGAAGCTTTCTTT
-,TRBJ1-2,TRBV19,13,-,CASSLTESYGYTF,TGTGCCAGTAGTCTTACAGAATCCTATGGCTACACCTTC
TRBD1,TRBJ1-2,TRBV6-5,14,-,CASSYSYRGYGYTF,TGTGCCAGCAGTTACTCGTACAGGGGCTATGGCTACACCTTC
-,TRBJ1-1,TRBV5-8,13,-,CASSPWGDTEAFF,TGTGCCAGCAGCCCTTGGGGGGACACTGAAGCTTTCTTT
-,TRBJ1-6,TRBV2,17,-,CASRIRGGPKVDSPLHF,TGTGCCAGCAGGATTAGGGGAGGGCCCAAAGTGGATTCACCCCTCCACTTT
-,TRBJ2-7,TRBV4-1,12,-,CASSQDSHEQYF,TGCGCCAGCAGCCAAGACTCCCACGAGCAGTACTTC
-,TRBJ1-1,TRBV5-4,17,-,CASSYDLGGDMNTEAFF,TGTGCCAGCAGCTACGACTTGGGGGGAGACATGAACACTGAAGCTTTCTTT
-,TRBJ2-2,TRBV18,15,-,CASSPPMDSPGELFF,TGTGCCAGCTCACCACCGATGGACTCGCCCGGGGAGCTGTTTTTT
TRBD2,TRBJ2-3,TRBV30,14,-,CAWSRSGTTDTQYF,TGTGCCTGGAGTAGAAGCGGGACTACAGATACGCAGTATTTT
-,TRBJ2-2,TRBV7-6,13,-,CASSSAPGRELFF,TGTGCCAGCAGCTCAGCCCCAGGGAGGGAGCTGTTTTTT
-,TRBJ1-1,TRBV5-1,13,-,CASSLGRGTEAFF,TGCGCCAGCAGCTTGGGAAGGGGGACTGAAGCTTTCTTT
TRBD1,TRBJ2-5,TRBV7-2,16,-,CASSRLRDRGGETQYF,TGTGCCAGCAGCAGACTCCGGGACAGGGGAGGAGAGACCCAGTACTTC
-,TRBJ2-7,TRBV5-6,16,-,CASSIDKWGRFYEQYF,TGTGCCAGCAGCATCGATAAGTGGGGCAGGTTCTACGAGCAGTACTTC
-,TRBJ1-5,TRBV5-6,14,-,CASSKKQPNQPQHF,TGTGCCAGCAGCAAAAAACAGCCGAATCAGCCCCAGCATTTT
-,TRBJ2-6,TRBV4-1,18,-,CASSQGTQGTTGANGLTF,TGCGCCAGCAGCCAAGGCACCCAGGGGACAACTGGGGCCAACGGCCTGACTTTC
TRBD2,TRBJ2-3,TRBV11-2,15,-,CASSQGLAATDTQYF,TGTGCCAGCAGCCAGGGACTAGCGGCCACAGATACGCAGTATTTT
-,TRBJ2-7,TRBV27,14,-,CASSLAGLGGEQYF,TGTGCCAGCAGTTTAGCTGGTCTCGGGGGCGAGCAGTACTTC
TRBD1,TRBJ1-1,TRBV7-9,14,-,CASSRQGGDTEAFF,TGTGCCAGCAGCCGACAGGGGGGGGACACTGAAGCTTTCTTT
-,TRBJ2-6,TRBV19,17,-,CASSIPSVSSGANVLTF,TGTGCCAGTAGTATCCCTAGCGTGAGCTCTGGGGCCAACGTCCTGACTTTC
TRBD2,TRBJ2-7,TRBV7-9,16,-,CASSGGTSGSSYEQYF,TGTGCCAGCAGCGGCGGGACTAGCGGGAGCTCCTACGAGCAGTACTTC
-,TRBJ1-1,TRBV4-3,12,-,CASSPGWSEAFF,TGCGCCAGCAGCCCGGGTTGGTCTGAAGCTTTCTTT
TRBD1,TRBJ1-1,TRBV9,16,-,CASSVGTGTLNTEAFF,TGTGCCAGCAGCGTAGGGACAGGGACATTGAACACTGAAGCTTTCTTT
TRBD2,TRBJ2-5,TRBV2,15,few,CASSEEGATSGCRNF,TGTGCCAGCAGTGAAGAGGGGGCGACTAGCGGCTGCCGAAACTTC
TRBD2,TRBJ2-2,TRBV30,15,-,CAWRSAGGHTGELFF,TGTGCCTGGAGGTCAGCGGGGGGGCACACCGGGGAGCTGTTTTTT
TRBD1,TRBJ1-1,TRBV5-6,14,-,CASSFRTGVSEAFF,TGTGCCAGCAGCTTTAGGACAGGGGTTTCTGAAGCTTTCTTT
-,TRBJ2-1,TRBV19,16,-,CASSLLGGSSYNEQFF,TGTGCCAGTAGTCTCCTAGGGGGTAGCTCCTACAATGAGCAGTTCTTC
-,TRBJ2-1,TRBV4-1,14,-,CASSQGDSYNEQFF,TGCGCCAGCAGCCAAGGGGACTCTTACAATGAGCAGTTCTTC
-,TRBJ2-7,TRBV5-8,14,-,CASSLGQVNYEQYF,TGTGCCAGCAGCTTGGGACAGGTAAACTACGAGCAGTACTTC
TRBD2,TRBJ2-1,TRBV5-1,14,-,CASSLGGTSNEQFF,TGCGCCAGCAGCTTGGGGGGGACTAGCAATGAGCAGTTCTTC
-,TRBJ2-3,TRBV9,17,-,CASSAEGGTGSTDTQYF,TGTGCCAGCAGCGCAGAGGGTGGGACTGGGAGCACAGATACGCAGTATTTT
TRBD2,TRBJ2-4,TRBV30,16,-,CAWSPRASGQQGSQYF,TGTGCCTGGAGTCCGAGGGCTAGCGGGCAACAGGGAAGTCAGTACTTC
-,TRBJ2-7,TRBV28,15,-,CASTLGGGSSYEQYF,TGTGCCAGCACCCTTGGTGGCGGTAGCTCCTACGAGCAGTACTTC
TRBD1,TRBJ1-1,TRBV5-1,13,once,CASSSQGFTEAFF,TGCGCCAGCAGCTCACAGGGGTTCACTGAAGCTTTCTTT
TRBD1,TRBJ1-2,TRBV7-9,18,-,CASSSNRQGNLPNYGYTF,TGTGCCAGCAGCTCCAACCGACAGGGTAACCTTCCTAACTATGGCTACACCTTC